This is a list of T cell receptor beta chains from one sample in a study of T-cell reconstitution after alpha-beta-depleted transplantation in children. TCRdb recomputed calls from the PCR reads with MiXCR, one row per CDR3 protein. The repertoire holds approximately 980,000 distinct CDR3 sequences, with about 30% as singletons. This sample comprised PBMCs, mostly from graft donor cells, obtained 360 days after TCRalphabeta/CD19-depleted stem cell transplant. Receptors originate from a boy in the first two years of life who had a stem cell transplant for SCID, so the T cells may come from the graft donor. The CDR3 runs from the conserved cysteine through the conserved F or W. D genes are given only for firm matches. A clone size is listed for some rows: how often the clone was seen (once, few, many), or a class if it is expanded.

-	TRBJ1-1	TRBV7-9	-	TGTGCCAGCAGCCCCGGCAGTGACACTGAAGCTTTCTTT	CASSPGSDTEAFF
-	TRBJ2-2	TRBV15	TRBD1	TGTGCCACCGTGACAGGGACCGGGGAGCTGTTTTTT	CATVTGTGELFF
-	TRBJ2-3	TRBV4-3	TRBD2	TGCGCCAGCAGCCAAGAAAGGGGACTAGCGGGGGCCGATACGCAGTATTTT	CASSQERGLAGADTQYF
few	TRBJ2-6	TRBV12-3/TRBV12-4	TRBD1	TGTGCCACGGGGACAGGGACAGGATCAGGAGCCAACGTCCTGACTTTC	CATGTGTGSGANVLTF
few	TRBJ2-2	TRBV7-9	-	TGTGCCAGCAGGCGGGACAAAGTGACCGGGGAGCTGTTTTTT	CASRRDKVTGELFF
-	TRBJ1-1	TRBV7-8	TRBD1	TGTGCCAGCAGCTCCCAGACAGGGCCGAACACTGAAGCTTTCTTT	CASSSQTGPNTEAFF
few	TRBJ1-5	TRBV20-1	TRBD1	TGCAGTGCAAGTGGGACAGTTAATCAGCCCCAGCATTTT	CSASGTVNQPQHF
-	TRBJ2-4	TRBV29-1	-	TGCAGCGCGAGAATAGGGAGCGGAAACATTCAGTACTTC	CSARIGSGNIQYF
-	TRBJ1-2	TRBV28	TRBD1	TGTGCCATAGCATACGCGGACAGGGGCAGAGGCTACACCTTC	CAIAYADRGRGYTF
-	TRBJ2-5	TRBV12-3/TRBV12-4	TRBD2	TGTGCCAGTAAATCCGGTAGCGGGACCCAAGAGACCCAGTACTTC	CASKSGSGTQETQYF
few	TRBJ1-4	TRBV12-3/TRBV12-4	TRBD1	TGTGCCGGGGACAGGGGGCGGTTGTCTAATGAAAAACTGTTTTTT	CAGDRGRLSNEKLFF
-	TRBJ2-5	TRBV29-1	-	TGCAGCGTTGGAAACTTCCAAGAGACCCAGTACTTC	CSVGNFQETQYF
-	TRBJ1-2	TRBV7-8	-	TGTGCCAGCAGCTTAGCGCAGGGCCTCAACTATGGCTACACCTTC	CASSLAQGLNYGYTF
few	TRBJ2-6	TRBV20-1	TRBD1	TGCAGTGCTAGCCGACAGGGGAGCTCTGGGGCCAACGTCCTGACTTTC	CSASRQGSSGANVLTF
few	TRBJ2-1	TRBV20-1	TRBD2	TGCAGTGCTAGGGGATCGACTAGCGGGGGGCTTAATGAGCAGTTCTTC	CSARGSTSGGLNEQFF
-	TRBJ2-1	TRBV11-1	-	TGTGCCAGCAGCCCGATTAGCTCCTACAATGAGCAGTTCTTC	CASSPISSYNEQFF
few	TRBJ2-5	TRBV11-1	TRBD1	TGTGCCAGCAGCCTGAGAAGGACAGGGGGGACCCAGTACTTC	CASSLRRTGGTQYF
-	TRBJ2-7	TRBV9	-	TGTGCCAGCAGCGCCGACACCACAAGGCCATACGAGCAGTACTTC	CASSADTTRPYEQYF
-	TRBJ2-7	TRBV5-1	TRBD2	TGCGCCAGCAAGCTAGCGGGGGCAGGGGAGCAGTACTTC	CASKLAGAGEQYF
few	TRBJ2-7	TRBV20-1	-	TGCAGTGCTGGGGGGCTAGTCCCCAGCTACGAGCAGTACTTC	CSAGGLVPSYEQYF
-	TRBJ2-2	TRBV2	-	TGTGCCAGCAGCGTGGCGACAGCGAACACCGGGGAGCTGTTTTTT	CASSVATANTGELFF
few	TRBJ2-1	TRBV20-1	-	TGCAGTGCACCTGCGGATGAGCAGTTCTTC	CSAPADEQFF
-	TRBJ1-2	TRBV10-3	TRBD1	TGTGCCATCAGTGGCGCAGGGGGTACCCCACTCTATGGCTACACCTTC	CAISGAGGTPLYGYTF
few	TRBJ2-6	TRBV4-1	-	TGCGCCAGCAGCCAAGGGGGGACCGGGCCTCTCTCTGGGGCCAACGTCCTGACTTTC	CASSQGGTGPLSGANVLTF
-	TRBJ2-1	TRBV10-3	TRBD2	TGTGCCATCAGTGAGACCGGGGGGGCCCCCTACAATGAGCAGTTCTTC	CAISETGGAPYNEQFF
few	TRBJ2-1	TRBV11-2	-	TGTGCCAGCAGAAAGACAGGATACAATGAGCAGTTCTTC	CASRKTGYNEQFF
-	TRBJ2-3	TRBV15	-	TGTGCCACCAGCAGAGATGGAGACAGCCTTTCAGATACGCAGTATTTT	CATSRDGDSLSDTQYF
-	TRBJ2-3	TRBV27	TRBD2	TGTGCCAGCAGTTGGACTAGCAGAGATACGCAGTATTTT	CASSWTSRDTQYF
-	TRBJ2-5	TRBV5-1	TRBD2	TGCGCCAGCAGATCCACTAGCGGAGGGGAGACCCAGTACTTC	CASRSTSGGETQYF
few	TRBJ2-3	TRBV5-1	TRBD1	TGCGCCAGCAGCTTGCAAAGGGGGCGCCGAACCACAGATACGCAGTATTTT	CASSLQRGRRTTDTQYF
few	TRBJ2-7	TRBV6-1	TRBD1	TGTGCCAGCAGTCCAGACAGGGAAGGCGCCGAGCAGTACTTC	CASSPDREGAEQYF
-	TRBJ2-5	TRBV2	TRBD1	TGTGCCAGCAGCCGGGACAGGGGGATGGAGACCCAGTACTTC	CASSRDRGMETQYF
-	TRBJ2-5	TRBV12-3/TRBV12-4	-	TGTGCCAGCAGCCCACCGGGGGCCACAATCTCGGAGACCCAGTACTTC	CASSPPGATISETQYF
many	TRBJ2-7	TRBV3-1	-	TGTGCCAGCAGCCAAAGCCACGAGCAGTACTTC	CASSQSHEQYF
-	TRBJ1-3	TRBV12-3/TRBV12-4	-	TGTGCCAGCAGCCCTGCACGGAGCTCTGGAAACACCATATATTTT	CASSPARSSGNTIYF
-	TRBJ2-6	TRBV12-3/TRBV12-4	-	TGTGCCAGCTTAGGCGCAGGCTACTCTGGGGCCAACGTCCTGACTTTC	CASLGAGYSGANVLTF
-	TRBJ1-1	TRBV29-1	TRBD1	TGCAGCGTATCGGGACAGACGAACACTGAAGCTTTCTTT	CSVSGQTNTEAFF
-	TRBJ2-1	TRBV20-1	TRBD2	TGCAGTGCTAGAGATCTGCTAAGGGCTAGCGGACCCAATGAGCAGTTCTTC	CSARDLLRASGPNEQFF
-	TRBJ2-5	TRBV20-1	TRBD2	TGCAGTGCTGGGGAGCGGGGGTGGAAAGAGACCCAGTACTTC	CSAGERGWKETQYF
few	TRBJ2-1	TRBV6-5	TRBD2	TGTGCCAGCAGTTACTCGGGGACTAGCGGGGGGGTCCCCTACAATGAGCAGTTCTTC	CASSYSGTSGGVPYNEQFF
-	TRBJ2-3	TRBV3-1	TRBD2	TGTGCCAGCAGCCAAGATGAGAAGGGACTAGCGGGGTTCACAGATACGCAGTATTTT	CASSQDEKGLAGFTDTQYF
-	TRBJ1-5	TRBV4-1	-	TGCGCCAGCAGCCGTGGGCGAGGAGCTTATAGCAATCAGCCCCAGCATTTT	CASSRGRGAYSNQPQHF
-	TRBJ2-5	TRBV12-3/TRBV12-4	TRBD2	TGTGCCAGCAGCCCACCCCTTACACCGGGACTAGGCCAAGAGACCCAGTACTTC	CASSPPLTPGLGQETQYF
-	TRBJ2-1	TRBV4-1	TRBD1	TGCGCCAGCAGCCCTCCGGGACAGTCCTACAATGAGCAGTTCTTC	CASSPPGQSYNEQFF
-	TRBJ2-5	TRBV12-3/TRBV12-4	-	TGTGCCAGCAGTTTTAGGCACGAAGAGACCCAGTACTTC	CASSFRHEETQYF
few	TRBJ1-3	TRBV7-9	TRBD1	TGTGCCAGCAGCGCGCAACAGGGGGCGCCTGGAAACACCATATATTTT	CASSAQQGAPGNTIYF
-	TRBJ2-7	TRBV6-5	-	TGTGCCAGCAGTTACTCGATCGGACAGAACTACGAGCAGTACTTC	CASSYSIGQNYEQYF
few	TRBJ2-5	TRBV29-1	-	TGCAGCGTTGAAGATTCACTCCCTGCGCCGGAGACCCAGTACTTC	CSVEDSLPAPETQYF
-	TRBJ2-1	TRBV10-3	-	TGTGCCATCAGTGGAGGGAGACAGGCCTACAATGAGCAGTTCTTC	CAISGGRQAYNEQFF
-	TRBJ2-7	TRBV10-3	TRBD1	TGTGCCATCAGAGGGCCGGGACAGGGCACCTACGAGCAGTACTTC	CAIRGPGQGTYEQYF
-	TRBJ2-7	TRBV5-5	-	TGTGCCAGCAGCTTCTTATCGCCCTCCTACGAGCAGTACTTC	CASSFLSPSYEQYF
-	TRBJ2-3	TRBV7-2	TRBD2	TGTGCCAGCAGCTTATACGGGGGGTTTGCAGATACGCAGTATTTT	CASSLYGGFADTQYF
few	TRBJ1-1	TRBV5-1	TRBD1	TGCGCCAGCAGCACGGACAGGGGGGACACTGAAGCTTTCTTT	CASSTDRGDTEAFF
-	TRBJ1-1	TRBV12-3/TRBV12-4	TRBD1	TGTGCCAGCAGACCCTGGGACAGAAAGAACACTGAAGCTTTCTTT	CASRPWDRKNTEAFF
-	TRBJ2-1	TRBV29-1	-	TGCAGCGTGGGACGGGGAAAGTTAACCGACAATGAGCAGTTCTTC	CSVGRGKLTDNEQFF
-	TRBJ2-2	TRBV5-1	-	TGCGCCAGCAGCTTGGGCCACCTGGGGCTGTTTTTT	CASSLGHLGLFF
-	TRBJ1-1	TRBV12-3/TRBV12-4	-	TGTGCCAGCAGTCTTAGGGGATATGAGGACACTGAAGCTTTCTTT	CASSLRGYEDTEAFF